This T cell receptor (beta chain) was documented in a study of shared clonotypes between healthy human individuals. Study in general: Per donor, three plates held CD4 naive cells, three held CD4 memory, two held CD8 naive and one held CD8 memory. Findings and limits, study-wide: Investigators collected only blood, and repertoires in tissues likely differ. Clonotype sharing levels among donors were expected to vary with sequencing depth.

The sorted-subset replicate PCRs were given around 200 ng DNA, which is approximately 30,000 T cell genomes. Sequenced by immunoSEQ multiplex PCR; TCRdb stores in-frame clones only, minus some. The sample contains around 2.1 million clones, approximately 94% of which appear only once. As for this clone: Its matching antigen is unknown.

The naive CD8 population came from CD45RO-negative cells selected for CCR7, without terminally differentiated effector memory CD45RA+ cells. The CDR3 is made up of 17 amino acids. V was clipped by 0 bases and J by 6 bases, with 21 bases between them. Per the germline V gene, CDR1 is WNHNN and CDR2 is SYGVQD (reference sequence). The specimen was naive CD8+ T cells from PBMCs. V gene TRBV10-1 combines with J gene TRBJ2-7; D remains ambiguous. This TCR was recovered from a man aged 18 to 29 in good health. Some clones in this sample may be carry-over from other donors' samples. CDR3 in amino acids: CASSESRSVYRLAEQYF. CDR3 DNA: TGCGCCAGCAGTGAGTCGAGGTCGGTGTACCGTCTGGCCGAGCAGTACTTC.